The following is a T cell receptor (beta chain) sequence with its context. Its specific antigen is unknown. Qualities for individual bases were not recorded, and no much larger clone is one base off. Ends trimmed: V by 6 bases, J by 6 bases; bases unmatched to a gene: 7. Counted from cysteine to phenylalanine, this CDR3 has 15 amino acids. The only DNA kept is the CDR3, 45 bases in frame from the first base. As encoded in the germline V gene, CDR1 is SNHLY while CDR2 is FYNNEI. The record originates from a study of OX40 agonist ivuxolimab in advanced cancers. As for the study more broadly: Ivuxolimab, which targeted the costimulatory receptor OX40 (CD134), was an agonistic, fully human IgG2 monoclonal antibody. Intravenous ivuxolimab was administered to patients every 2 weeks at six dose levels: 0.01, 0.1, 0.3, 1.5, 3 and 10 mg/kg. Among the 50 to 55 dose-escalation patients, about 20 had hepatocellular carcinoma, 15 or so melanoma, 9 renal cell carcinoma and 9 head and neck cancer. In the dose-escalation cohort, around four fifths of patients were male, and the mean age was roughly 60 years with a range of about 23 to 79. Patients were allowed to have had prior anti-PD-1, anti-PD-L1 or anti-CTLA-4 therapy, and approximately 40% of the dose-escalation patients had previously received checkpoint inhibitors. Partial responses were achieved by three dose-escalation patients, of whom one had hepatocellular carcinoma and two had cutaneous melanoma. The point of sequencing TCRbeta in the periphery was to test whether ivuxolimab changed TCR sequence diversity and drove clonal T-cell expansion. The monotherapy dose-escalation portion (N ≈ 50 patients) of the phase I ivuxolimab trial is reported in the paper. Summary of the overall study and its limitations: In the 0.1-3.0 mg/kg groups, partial responders had among the lowest normalized peripheral clonal expansion, particularly in CD8+ T cells. On average, CD8+ T cells showed more expanded clones than CD4+ T cells after ivuxolimab. Low levels of normalized T-cell clonal expansion were also seen in some patients who did not respond. At doses of 0.1 to 3.0 mg/kg, clonal expansion of both CD4+ and CD8+ blood T cells was observed from baseline to week 6. The antigen specificity of the peripheral T cells that underwent clonal expansion was not determined.

The trial excluded patients who had a history of autoimmune disease or were on systemic immunosuppression. Peripheral blood for TCR sequencing was collected from all dose cohorts at baseline, on cycle 4 day 1, and on cycle 7 day 1. The samples were taken from a phase I, first-in-human, multicenter, open-label dose-escalation trial of ivuxolimab. Adults with locally advanced or metastatic head and neck squamous cell, hepatocellular, melanoma or renal cell carcinoma were enrolled in the trial. CD4+ and CD8+ T cells were sorted separately from peripheral blood before TCR sequencing. Genomic DNA was extracted from sorted cells for sequencing of the TCRbeta CDR3 region. The immunoSEQ Assay was used for sequencing of TCRbeta CDR3 regions. Imported from immuneACCESS, the table was reduced by TCRdb to in-frame sequences with V and J called. These copies leave out some clones; in studies compared against another copy, an unresolved V gene accounts for under half, and the cause of the remainder is not known. The sample contains 30,000 to 40,000 clones, about 80% of them found a single time. Roughly 18% of the sample goes to the ten largest clones.

This clonotype was sampled from an adult with an advanced solid tumor such as melanoma, head and neck, liver or kidney cancer. Sequencing used CD4+ or CD8+ T cells sorted from blood, obtained in a trial of the OX40 agonist ivuxolimab. This chain is built from TRBV2 and TRBJ2-4; 11 central nucleotides agree with TRBD1. CDR3 sequence: CASSPGQGARNIQYF. Read as DNA, the sequence is TGTGCCAGCAGCCCCGGACAGGGGGCTAGAAACATTCAGTACTTC.